The sample holds a few counts of the clone carrying this T cell receptor beta chain. Amplification targeted TCR beta CDR3 regions from RNA transcripts. The TCR CDR3 was amplified in a first-round RT-PCR using the HTBI primer set. TCRdb fed the multiplex PCR reads into MiXCR, producing one record per CDR3 protein. Of around 350,000 distinct CDR3 sequences in the sample, approximately 18% were seen once. The sample is drawn from a study of T cells in Graves' hyperthyroidism and ophthalmopathy. The CDR3 is 15 residues long. Germline V gives CDR1 SEHNR, CDR2 FQNEAQ (reference sequence). V was cut by 1 base and J by 2 bases, with 9 bases left in between.

This receptor was identified in a woman aged 25 to 39 with Graves' hyperthyroidism that later progressed to Graves' ophthalmopathy. Sequenced material: blood. The V and J genes are TRBV7-9 and TRBJ2-1; no clear D. CDR3 loop: CASSLVSSTYNEQFF. The CDR3 DNA reads TGTGCCAGCAGCTTAGTGAGTAGCACCTACAATGAGCAGTTCTTC.